This T cell receptor (beta chain) stems from a study of identical twins. Healthy Caucasians supplied all donations. TCRdb ran MiXCR on the 5' RACE reads and lists one entry per CDR3 protein. The table has a few hundred thousand distinct CDR3 sequences, 20% to 25% seen once. These data were likewise used in another study, on T cells expressing NK-cell markers. That paper notes: Where several donors were concerned, these clonotypes also led the CD3+CD56-NKG2C+ fraction.

The material sequenced was CD4+ T cells sorted from blood. The clonotype originates from a woman aged 18-35 years in good health.

The CDR3: CSVRGTEMNTEAFF. The DNA for the CDR3 is TGCAGCGTTCGTGGGACGGAAATGAACACTGAAGCTTTCTTT. The chain joins TRBV29-1 to TRBJ1-1; a possible D gene is TRBD1 (5 bases). V lost 5 bases to trimming and J lost 0 bases, with 13 bases between them. Germline loops: CDR1 SQVTM, CDR2 ANQGSEA. The CDR3 has 14 amino acids.